One T cell receptor beta chain is described in this entry. Trimming cost V 2 bases and J 5 bases; bases outside gene matches: 2. The CDR3 consists of 13 residues. Germline loops: CDR1 ENHRY, CDR2 SYGVKD. These data belong to a study of blood T cell repertoires in COVID-19. Study context: Sites across the United States, Italy and Spain contributed samples from acute and convalescent COVID-19. PBMCs, B-cell-depleted T cells, or T cells were the source of the cDNA or gDNA that made up the material.

Authors' data handling: Amplification from reference gene primers served as the basis for estimated nucleated cell counts. TCRdb's table, derived via immunoSEQ multiplex PCR, lists solely in-frame clones and lacks some. V and J calls plus clone size are reproduced from that table; the DNA served to infer D and trimming. Of fewer than 90,000 clones in the sample, 90% to 95% were seen once. The clonotype originates from a human donor with active COVID-19. The donor label of this sample is uncertain. This chain joins TRBV10-3 and TRBJ1-1; 7 bases fit TRBD1. What was sequenced was peripheral blood. The CDR3 spells CAISERQGTEAFF. DNA for the CDR3: TGTGCCATCAGTGAGAGACAGGGTACTGAAGCTTTCTTT.